The rows below give T cell receptor beta chains drawn from one sample of a study of post-analysis software for immune sequencing data. TCRdb redid the calling of the PCR reads with MiXCR, one entry per CDR3 protein. The top ten hold about 8% of the sample, which has roughly 430,000 distinct CDR3 sequences, 30% to 40% seen once. Sequencing was performed on blood. These receptors were taken from a girl under 10 years old with multiple sclerosis. CDR3s include the opening cysteine and the closing phenylalanine or tryptophan. The order of the fields is CDR3 length, V gene, D gene, J gene, clone size, CDR3 DNA, CDR3 protein. The D gene is left open where the match is weak. A clone size is listed for some rows: how often the clone was seen (once, few, many), or a class if it is expanded.

length: 14
V: TRBV5-1
D: TRBD1
J: TRBJ2-1
size: -
DNA: TGCGCCAGCACCTCGCAGGGGGCCTACAATGAGCAGTTCTTC
CDR3: CASTSQGAYNEQFF

length: 14
V: TRBV12-3/TRBV12-4
D: -
J: TRBJ2-1
size: many
DNA: TGTGCCAGCAGTTTGTCCAGTTCCTACAATGAGCAGTTCTTC
CDR3: CASSLSSSYNEQFF

length: 12
V: TRBV7-9
D: -
J: TRBJ1-2
size: -
DNA: TGTGCCAGCAGCAGTCGGGGATATGGCTACACCTTC
CDR3: CASSSRGYGYTF

length: 14
V: TRBV12-3/TRBV12-4
D: TRBD1
J: TRBJ2-2
size: -
DNA: TGTGCCAGCAGCCTACAGGGGGCGGCTGGGGAGCGGTTTTTT
CDR3: CASSLQGAAGERFF

length: 14
V: TRBV6-6
D: TRBD1
J: TRBJ2-1
size: few
DNA: TGTGCCAGCAGACGCGGGACAGGGGGGGATGAGCAGTTCTTC
CDR3: CASRRGTGGDEQFF

length: 16
V: TRBV7-6
D: -
J: TRBJ2-5
size: -
DNA: TGTGCCAGCAGCTTAAGGAGGCTTGGGCTCCAAGAGACCCAGTACTTC
CDR3: CASSLRRLGLQETQYF

length: 11
V: TRBV29-1
D: TRBD1
J: TRBJ1-1
size: -
DNA: TGCAGCGTCGTCACAGGGGCTGAAGCTTTCTTT
CDR3: CSVVTGAEAFF

length: 12
V: TRBV18
D: -
J: TRBJ2-5
size: -
DNA: TGTGCCAGCTCACCCCTGGAAGAGACCCAGTACTTC
CDR3: CASSPLEETQYF

length: 14
V: TRBV20-1
D: TRBD1
J: TRBJ2-1
size: -
DNA: TGCAGTGCTAGGGGGACAGGGATAAACAATGAGCAGTTCTTC
CDR3: CSARGTGINNEQFF

length: 11
V: TRBV20-1
D: -
J: TRBJ2-5
size: -
DNA: TGCAGTGCACAGCCACAAGAGACCCAGTACTTC
CDR3: CSAQPQETQYF

length: 17
V: TRBV4-2
D: TRBD1
J: TRBJ1-1
size: few
DNA: TGTGCCAGCAGCCCCCAAGGGGGCGGAGGGGGGATCACTGAAGCTTTCTTT
CDR3: CASSPQGGGGGITEAFF

length: 15
V: TRBV28
D: -
J: TRBJ1-6
size: once
DNA: TGTGCCAGCAGTTGGGGGCGCTCCTATAATTCACCCCTCCACTTT
CDR3: CASSWGRSYNSPLHF

length: 15
V: TRBV3-1
D: -
J: TRBJ2-5
size: -
DNA: TGTGCCAGCAGCCAAGCCGCGACTAGTATGGAGACCCAGTACTTC
CDR3: CASSQAATSMETQYF

length: 15
V: TRBV5-1
D: TRBD2
J: TRBJ2-3
size: -
DNA: TGCGCCAGCAGCTTGCGTGCGGGGGGGCCAGATACGCAGTATTTT
CDR3: CASSLRAGGPDTQYF

length: 16
V: TRBV28
D: -
J: TRBJ2-6
size: -
DNA: TGTGCCAGCAGTTTAACGGGGGACTCTGGGGCCAACGTCCTGACTTTC
CDR3: CASSLTGDSGANVLTF

length: 15
V: TRBV20-1
D: TRBD2
J: TRBJ2-1
size: few
DNA: TGCAGTGCTAGGAGTGTGGGACTAGCAACCAATGAGCAGTTCTTC
CDR3: CSARSVGLATNEQFF

length: 14
V: TRBV10-3
D: -
J: TRBJ1-6
size: -
DNA: TGTGCCATCAGGGACCCGGGACAAAATTCACCCCTCCACTTT
CDR3: CAIRDPGQNSPLHF

length: 16
V: TRBV27
D: TRBD2
J: TRBJ2-5
size: -
DNA: TGTGCCAGCAGTCCCTGGACTAGCGGGGGGGCCTATGAGCAGTACTTC
CDR3: CASSPWTSGGAYEQYF

length: 22
V: TRBV4-1
D: TRBD1
J: TRBJ1-4
size: -
DNA: TGCGCCAGCAGCCAAGACGGCGACAGGGGAGCCCTGAGCGCGACAACTAATGAAAAACTGTTTTTT
CDR3: CASSQDGDRGALSATTNEKLFF

length: 15
V: TRBV12-3/TRBV12-4
D: TRBD1
J: TRBJ1-2
size: many
DNA: TGTGCCAGCAGGCCACAGGGGTTAGCTAACTATGGCTACACCTTC
CDR3: CASRPQGLANYGYTF

length: 15
V: TRBV7-2
D: -
J: TRBJ1-4
size: -
DNA: TGTGCCAGCAGCTTAGCGGGCCTGGGTAATGAAAAACTGTTTTTT
CDR3: CASSLAGLGNEKLFF

length: 17
V: TRBV7-2
D: TRBD2
J: TRBJ2-1
size: few
DNA: TGTGCCAGCAGCTTAGCGGGAGGGCCCCTAAATTACAATGAGCAGTTCTTC
CDR3: CASSLAGGPLNYNEQFF

length: 14
V: TRBV6-5
D: -
J: TRBJ2-7
size: -
DNA: TGTGCCAGCAGTTACTCCGGGACCGACTACGAGCAGTACTTC
CDR3: CASSYSGTDYEQYF

length: 14
V: TRBV19
D: -
J: TRBJ1-1
size: -
DNA: TGTGCCAGTAGTATAGAGGGCTTGGGCACTGAAGCTTTCTTT
CDR3: CASSIEGLGTEAFF

length: 13
V: TRBV15
D: -
J: TRBJ2-3
size: -
DNA: TGTGCCACCAGCAGAGGTTATCCCGATACGCAGTATTTT
CDR3: CATSRGYPDTQYF

length: 13
V: TRBV29-1
D: TRBD1
J: TRBJ1-2
size: -
DNA: TGCAGCGTGGGCAGGACAGGGGACTATGGCTACACCTTC
CDR3: CSVGRTGDYGYTF

length: 19
V: TRBV3-1
D: -
J: TRBJ2-6
size: -
DNA: TGTGCCAGCAGCCCAGAGGTTGGCAGAGTAGGTTCCGGGGCCAACGTCCTGACTTTC
CDR3: CASSPEVGRVGSGANVLTF

length: 14
V: TRBV10-3
D: -
J: TRBJ2-5
size: -
DNA: TGTGCCATCCTGAGCCAGAGGGGGGTGGAAGAGCAGTACTTC
CDR3: CAILSQRGVEEQYF

length: 13
V: TRBV29-1
D: -
J: TRBJ1-1
size: -
DNA: TGCAGCGGGATAAAACGGATGAACACTGAAGCTTTCTTT
CDR3: CSGIKRMNTEAFF

length: 16
V: TRBV4-2
D: -
J: TRBJ2-1
size: -
DNA: TGTGCCAGCAGCCAAGAGACCCCTCTAGGCCGCAATGAGCAGTTCTTC
CDR3: CASSQETPLGRNEQFF

length: 11
V: TRBV20-1
D: -
J: TRBJ2-7
size: -
DNA: TGCAGTGCTAGGGCGGGACTCGAGCAGTACTTC
CDR3: CSARAGLEQYF

length: 16
V: TRBV9
D: TRBD2
J: TRBJ2-1
size: once
DNA: TGTGCCAGCAGCGTAGTTAGCGGGGTCCCCGGCAATGAGCAGTTCTTC
CDR3: CASSVVSGVPGNEQFF

length: 15
V: TRBV20-1
D: -
J: TRBJ2-7
size: few
DNA: TGCAGTGCTAGGGAAAACGGACAGACTTTCGGAGAGCAGTACTTC
CDR3: CSARENGQTFGEQYF

length: 15
V: TRBV7-9
D: TRBD1
J: TRBJ2-5
size: once
DNA: TGTGCCAGCAGCTCCCGGGACAGCCTCCAAGAGACCCAGTACTTC
CDR3: CASSSRDSLQETQYF

length: 17
V: TRBV4-1
D: TRBD2
J: TRBJ2-5
size: -
DNA: TGCGCCAGCAGCCGATTCACAGGAGCGGGGGCGGAGGAGACCCAGTACTTC
CDR3: CASSRFTGAGAEETQYF

length: 13
V: TRBV12-3/TRBV12-4
D: TRBD2
J: TRBJ2-7
size: -
DNA: TGTGCCAGCAGTTTATGGGGGGGTTACGAGCAGTACTTC
CDR3: CASSLWGGYEQYF

length: 17
V: TRBV10-3
D: TRBD2
J: TRBJ2-7
size: few
DNA: TGTGCCATCAGTGAGCCCCGGACTAGCGGGAGATCCTACGAGCAGTACTTC
CDR3: CAISEPRTSGRSYEQYF

length: 13
V: TRBV25-1
D: -
J: TRBJ2-1
size: -
DNA: TGTGCCAGCAGGGAAAAACGCCTGACCGAGCAGTTCTTC
CDR3: CASREKRLTEQFF

length: 15
V: TRBV4-2
D: -
J: TRBJ2-1
size: -
DNA: TGTGCCAGCAGCCAAGATGGGGGTGAATACAATGAGCAGTTCTTC
CDR3: CASSQDGGEYNEQFF

length: 14
V: TRBV5-1
D: TRBD1
J: TRBJ1-5
size: -
DNA: TGCGCCAGCAGCCTCGGACAGGGGCGAGGTATAAAGCATTTT
CDR3: CASSLGQGRGIKHF

length: 16
V: TRBV28
D: -
J: TRBJ2-7
size: once
DNA: TGTGCCAGCAGTTCCCAGATGGGGTTCACCTACAATGAGCAGTACTTC
CDR3: CASSSQMGFTYNEQYF

length: 14
V: TRBV20-1
D: -
J: TRBJ2-5
size: few
DNA: TGCAGTGCTAGAGTAGGCGGGGCACAAGAGACCCAGTACTTC
CDR3: CSARVGGAQETQYF

length: 15
V: TRBV10-3
D: -
J: TRBJ2-3
size: -
DNA: TGTGCCATCAGTGATCAGGGATGGAGCACAGATACGCAGTATTTT
CDR3: CAISDQGWSTDTQYF

length: 15
V: TRBV28
D: TRBD2
J: TRBJ2-3
size: -
DNA: TGTGCCAGCAGTTTGGCGAGCGGGGGTCAAGATACGCAGTATTTT
CDR3: CASSLASGGQDTQYF

length: 17
V: TRBV7-3
D: -
J: TRBJ2-1
size: few
DNA: TGTGCCGGGGAGCGGGTGGTCGTGCGTGCCTCCTACAATGAGCAGTTCTTC
CDR3: CAGERVVVRASYNEQFF

length: 14
V: TRBV20-1
D: -
J: TRBJ2-3
size: -
DNA: TGCAGTGCTAGTAGAAAAATTAACACAGATACGCAGTATTTT
CDR3: CSASRKINTDTQYF

length: 13
V: TRBV4-3
D: -
J: TRBJ1-5
size: once
DNA: TGCGCCAGCAGCCAAGCTGGAAATCAGCCCCAGCATTTT
CDR3: CASSQAGNQPQHF

length: 16
V: TRBV18
D: -
J: TRBJ2-7
size: -
DNA: TGTGCCAGCTCCCTACTCACCGGGACACCCTCCTACGAGCAGTACTTC
CDR3: CASSLLTGTPSYEQYF

length: 17
V: TRBV12-3/TRBV12-4
D: TRBD2
J: TRBJ2-3
size: few
DNA: TGTGCCAGCAGTTTTGTAGCGGGAGGGGATAGCACAGATACGCAGTATTTT
CDR3: CASSFVAGGDSTDTQYF

length: 18
V: TRBV6-2/TRBV6-3
D: -
J: TRBJ1-1
size: -
DNA: TGTGCCAGCAGGATACTTGACAGCAGGATGTACATGAACACTGAAGCTTTCTTT
CDR3: CASRILDSRMYMNTEAFF

length: 13
V: TRBV10-3
D: -
J: TRBJ1-1
size: few
DNA: TGTGCCATCAGTGAGTCACAGGACACTGAAGCTTTCTTT
CDR3: CAISESQDTEAFF

length: 12
V: TRBV28
D: -
J: TRBJ2-7
size: once
DNA: TGTGCCGGCAGTTTACGCCCCCTCGAGCAGTACTTC
CDR3: CAGSLRPLEQYF

length: 16
V: TRBV6-2/TRBV6-3
D: TRBD2
J: TRBJ2-7
size: few
DNA: TGTGCCAGCAGTTACTCGAAGCGGGAGGTCACCTACGAGCAGTACTTC
CDR3: CASSYSKREVTYEQYF

length: 13
V: TRBV6-5
D: -
J: TRBJ1-5
size: -
DNA: TGTGCCAGCAGTAGACAGGAAGATCAGCCCCAGCATTTT
CDR3: CASSRQEDQPQHF

length: 17
V: TRBV7-2
D: TRBD2
J: TRBJ2-1
size: -
DNA: TGTGCCAGCAGCCTATTCTCCGGGACTAGCGGGAGCAATGAGCAGTTCTTC
CDR3: CASSLFSGTSGSNEQFF

length: 14
V: TRBV7-8
D: -
J: TRBJ2-5
size: -
DNA: TGTGCCAGCAGCTTAGAAGGGGGAGTTGAGACCCAGTACTTC
CDR3: CASSLEGGVETQYF

length: 14
V: TRBV6-8
D: TRBD1
J: TRBJ1-2
size: -
DNA: TGTGCCAGCAGTTACTCGGACAGGAGCTATGGCTACACCTTC
CDR3: CASSYSDRSYGYTF